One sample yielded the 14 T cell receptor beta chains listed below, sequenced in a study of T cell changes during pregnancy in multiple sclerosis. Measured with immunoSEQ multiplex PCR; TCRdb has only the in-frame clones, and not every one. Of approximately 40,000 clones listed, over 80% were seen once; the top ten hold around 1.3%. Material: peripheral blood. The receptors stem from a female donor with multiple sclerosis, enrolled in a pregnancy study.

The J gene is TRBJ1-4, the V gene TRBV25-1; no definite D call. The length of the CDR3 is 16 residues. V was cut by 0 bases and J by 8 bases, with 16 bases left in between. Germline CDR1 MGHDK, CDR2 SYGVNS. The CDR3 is CASSEYSSVEKEKLFF. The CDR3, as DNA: TGTGCCAGCAGTGAATATTCATCCGTCGAGAAAGAAAAACTGTTTTTT.

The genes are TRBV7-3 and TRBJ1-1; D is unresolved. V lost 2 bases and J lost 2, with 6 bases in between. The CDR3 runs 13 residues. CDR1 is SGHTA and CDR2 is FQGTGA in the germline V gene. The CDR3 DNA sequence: TGTGCCAGCAGCTTATACAGCAACACTGAAGCTTTCTTT. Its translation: CASSLYSNTEAFF.

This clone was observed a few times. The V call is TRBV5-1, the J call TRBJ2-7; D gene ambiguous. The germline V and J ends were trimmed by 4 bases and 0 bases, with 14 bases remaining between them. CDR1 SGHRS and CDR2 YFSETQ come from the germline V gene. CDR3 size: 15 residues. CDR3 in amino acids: CASSRQATLSYEQYF. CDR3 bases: TGCGCCAGCAGCCGACAAGCCACCCTCTCCTACGAGCAGTACTTC.

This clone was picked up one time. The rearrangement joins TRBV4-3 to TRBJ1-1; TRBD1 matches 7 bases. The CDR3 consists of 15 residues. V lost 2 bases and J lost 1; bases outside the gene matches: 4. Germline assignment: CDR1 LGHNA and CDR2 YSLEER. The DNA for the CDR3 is TGCGCCAGCAGCCAATCCAGGACAGGGAACACTGAAGCTTTCTTT. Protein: CASSQSRTGNTEAFF.

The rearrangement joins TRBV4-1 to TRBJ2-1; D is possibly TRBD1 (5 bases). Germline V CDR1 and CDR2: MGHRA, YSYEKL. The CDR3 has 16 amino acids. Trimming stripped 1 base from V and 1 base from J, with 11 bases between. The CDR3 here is CASSQVTGHSYNEQFF. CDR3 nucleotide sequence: TGCGCCAGCAGCCAAGTCACAGGACATTCCTACAATGAGCAGTTCTTC.

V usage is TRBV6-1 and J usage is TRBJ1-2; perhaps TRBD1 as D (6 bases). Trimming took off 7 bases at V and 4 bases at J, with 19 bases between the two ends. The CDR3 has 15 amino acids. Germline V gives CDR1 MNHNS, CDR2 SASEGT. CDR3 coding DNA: TGTGCCAGCATCTCCGGGGGAGGGGGAGTCTATGGCTACACCTTC. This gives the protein CASISGGGGVYGYTF.

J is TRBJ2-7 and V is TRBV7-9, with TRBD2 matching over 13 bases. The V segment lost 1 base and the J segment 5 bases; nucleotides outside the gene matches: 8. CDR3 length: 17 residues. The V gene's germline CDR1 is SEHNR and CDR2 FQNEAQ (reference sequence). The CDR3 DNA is TGTGCCAGCAGCTTAGAGGTCCGACTAGCGGGAGGTCACGAGCAGTACTTC. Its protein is CASSLEVRLAGGHEQYF.

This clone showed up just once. The CDR3 region is CASSGQRTGELFF. The DNA for the CDR3 is TGTGCCAGCAGTGGGCAAAGGACCGGGGAGCTGTTTTTT. The chain recombines TRBV6-7 with TRBJ2-2; D gene unclear. TRBV6-7 is noted as an ORF with a role that remains uncertain. The V and J ends lost 5 bases and 5 bases respectively, with 9 bases between them. The CDR3 runs to 13 residues.

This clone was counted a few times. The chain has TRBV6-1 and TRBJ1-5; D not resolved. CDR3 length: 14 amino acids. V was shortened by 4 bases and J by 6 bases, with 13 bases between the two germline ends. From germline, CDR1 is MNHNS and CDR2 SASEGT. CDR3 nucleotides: TGTGCCAGCAGTGCGGCGGGATATGGTCAGCCCCAGCATTTT. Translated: CASSAAGYGQPQHF.

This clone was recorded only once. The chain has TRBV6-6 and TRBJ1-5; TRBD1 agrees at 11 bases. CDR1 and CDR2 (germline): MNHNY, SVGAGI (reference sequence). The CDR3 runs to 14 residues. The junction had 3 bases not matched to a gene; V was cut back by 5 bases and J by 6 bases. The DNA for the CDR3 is TGTGCCAGCAGTAGAGGACAGGGGGCTCAGCCCCAGCATTTT. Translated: CASSRGQGAQPQHF.

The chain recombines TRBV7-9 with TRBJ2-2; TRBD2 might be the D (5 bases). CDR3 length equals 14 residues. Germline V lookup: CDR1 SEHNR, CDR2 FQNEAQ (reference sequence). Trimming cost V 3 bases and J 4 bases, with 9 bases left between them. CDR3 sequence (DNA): TGTGCCAGCAGCTTGGCTAGCCCCACCGGGGAGCTGTTTTTT. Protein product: CASSLASPTGELFF. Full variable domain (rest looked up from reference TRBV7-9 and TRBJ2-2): DTGVSQNPRHKITKRGQNVTFRCDPISEHNRLYWYRQTLGQGPEFLTYFQNEAQLEKSRLLSDRFSAERPKGSFSTLEIQRTEQGDSAMYLCASSLASPTGELFFGEGSRLTVL.

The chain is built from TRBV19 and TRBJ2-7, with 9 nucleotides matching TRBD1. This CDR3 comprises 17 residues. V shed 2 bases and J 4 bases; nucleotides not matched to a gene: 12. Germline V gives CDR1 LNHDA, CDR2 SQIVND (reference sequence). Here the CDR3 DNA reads TGTGCCAGTAGTATAAGGAGCCCGGGACAGGGCCGTTACGAGCAGTACTTC. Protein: CASSIRSPGQGRYEQYF.

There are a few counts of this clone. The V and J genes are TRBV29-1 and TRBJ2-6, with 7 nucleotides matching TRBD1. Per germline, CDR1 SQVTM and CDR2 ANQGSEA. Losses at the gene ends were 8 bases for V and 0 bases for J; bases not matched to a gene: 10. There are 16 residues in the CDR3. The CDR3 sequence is CSTEGQSDSGANVLTF. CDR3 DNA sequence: TGCAGCACCGAGGGACAGTCCGACTCTGGGGCCAACGTCCTGACTTTC. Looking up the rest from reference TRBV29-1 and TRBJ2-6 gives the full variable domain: SAVISQKPSRDICQRGTSLTIQCQVDSQVTMMFWYRQQPGQSLTLIATANQGSEATYESGFVIDKFPISRPNLTFSTLTVSNMSPEDSSIYLCSTEGQSDSGANVLTFGAGSRLTVL.

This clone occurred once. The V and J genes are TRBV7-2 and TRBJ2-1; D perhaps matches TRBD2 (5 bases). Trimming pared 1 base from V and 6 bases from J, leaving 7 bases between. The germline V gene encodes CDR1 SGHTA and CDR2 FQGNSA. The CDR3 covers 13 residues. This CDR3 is CASSLVSANEQFF. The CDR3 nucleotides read TGTGCCAGCAGCTTAGTTAGCGCCAATGAGCAGTTCTTC.